Listed below are T cell receptor beta chains from one sample, sequenced in a study of T cells after yellow fever vaccination. One entry per CDR3 protein results from TCRdb running MiXCR on the 5' RACE reads. Among roughly 160,000 distinct CDR3 sequences, roughly 8.8% were seen once, and the ten largest hold about 40%. The source was CD8+ T cells sorted from PBMCs, collected 45 days after the yellow fever booster vaccination. The receptors derive from a man aged 18 to 30 who received the YFV17D yellow fever vaccine. Both conserved end residues are part of each CDR3. A D gene is named only where the DNA matches it firmly. Expanded clones get a size class; other rows say once, few or many, or leave the size out.

-,TRBV11-2,TRBJ2-7,few,TGTGCCAGCAGCTTATTTGGGGGAAAAACCTACGAGCAGTACTTC,CASSLFGGKTYEQYF
-,TRBV20-1,TRBJ2-7,few,TGCAGTGCTACCCGGGACGGGTACGAGCAGTACTTC,CSATRDGYEQYF
-,TRBV10-3,TRBJ1-2,-,TGTGCCATCAGTGATATCGACAGATCCAACTATGGCTACACCTTC,CAISDIDRSNYGYTF
TRBD2,TRBV7-3,TRBJ2-3,-,TGTGCCAGCAGCTTAAGGGGAGCGGGGGGGAGCACAGATACGCAGTATTTT,CASSLRGAGGSTDTQYF
-,TRBV29-1,TRBJ1-2,-,TGCAGCGTCCTACACACCGACTCAGCTTCTAACTATGGCTACACCTTC,CSVLHTDSASNYGYTF
-,TRBV6-2/TRBV6-3,TRBJ1-2,few,TGTGCCAGCAGTTTGGCAGGCTCCATGGATCACTACACCTTC,CASSLAGSMDHYTF
-,TRBV27,TRBJ2-3,-,TGTGCCAGCAGTTTATACAGGGTGGAAGATACGCAGTATTTT,CASSLYRVEDTQYF
TRBD1,TRBV4-2,TRBJ1-5,-,TGTGCCAGCAGCCATCAAATAGTGACAGGGTTAGGCAATCAGCCCCAGCATTTT,CASSHQIVTGLGNQPQHF
-,TRBV7-9,TRBJ1-2,-,TGTGCCAGCACCATTCCTGCAGGGTTCGGATATGGCTACACCTTC,CASTIPAGFGYGYTF
TRBD2,TRBV4-1,TRBJ2-1,few,TGCGCCAGCAGCCAAGAGCTAAGGCGGGGGGGAGCCTACAATGAGCAGTTCTTC,CASSQELRRGGAYNEQFF
-,TRBV9,TRBJ2-3,-,TGTGCCAGCTCGTCCCTATCAGATACGCAGTATTTT,CASSSLSDTQYF
-,TRBV10-2,TRBJ1-3,-,TGCGCCAGCAACTGGGGTTTCTCTGGAAACACCATATATTTT,CASNWGFSGNTIYF
TRBD2,TRBV6-5,TRBJ2-7,once,TGTGCCAGCAGTTACGCACCCCTAGCGGGGGGCCCCTACGAGCAGTACTTC,CASSYAPLAGGPYEQYF
TRBD2,TRBV7-9,TRBJ2-5,-,TGTGCCAGCAGCTCTAGCGGGGAGGTAGAGACCCAGTACTTC,CASSSSGEVETQYF
-,TRBV12-3/TRBV12-4,TRBJ1-1,-,TGTGCCAGCAGTTTTCAGGGACTTATGACTGAAGCTTTCTTT,CASSFQGLMTEAFF
-,TRBV3-1,TRBJ1-4,few,TGTGCCAGCAGCCAAGATTGGGCAGGAGATGAAAAACTGTTTTTT,CASSQDWAGDEKLFF
TRBD2,TRBV7-2,TRBJ2-2,-,TGTGCCAGCAGCGCCAGATGGTTTTGGCGACTAGCGAGCACCGGGGAGCTGTTTTTT,CASSARWFWRLASTGELFF
TRBD2,TRBV10-3,TRBJ2-5,-,TGTGCCATCAGTGACACTAGCGGGGCCCACCCACCAGAGACCCAGTACTTC,CAISDTSGAHPPETQYF
-,TRBV7-2,TRBJ2-7,-,TGTGCCAGCAGCTCGAATCCGGGTAGTTACGAGCAGTACTTC,CASSSNPGSYEQYF
-,TRBV11-2,TRBJ2-3,-,TGTGCCAGCATCCTGCACCGGCTAGCGTCAGATACGCAGTATTTT,CASILHRLASDTQYF
-,TRBV5-5,TRBJ1-5,many,TGTGCCAGCAGCTTTTTCGATAGCAATCAGCCCCAGCATTTT,CASSFFDSNQPQHF
TRBD1,TRBV7-8,TRBJ2-5,-,TGTGCCAGCAGCTCGCCCAGACAGGGGGCGATCGGGACCCAGTACTTC,CASSSPRQGAIGTQYF
-,TRBV6-5,TRBJ1-5,-,TGTGCCAGCAGTTACTCTCGAGGGAATGGTCAGCCCCAGCATTTT,CASSYSRGNGQPQHF
-,TRBV27,TRBJ2-5,-,TGTGCCAGCAGTTTATTTTCAGAAGAGACCCAGTACTTC,CASSLFSEETQYF
-,TRBV21-1,TRBJ1-1,-,TGTGCCAGCAGCAACGCCGGGGACCCGAACACTGAAGCTTTCTTT,CASSNAGDPNTEAFF
-,TRBV3-1,TRBJ1-6,few,TGTGCCAGCAGTTCGACGGTTTCACCCCTCCACTTT,CASSSTVSPLHF
-,TRBV4-3,TRBJ1-1,few,TGCGCCAGCAGCCAAGATTTCGGGGGATTCGTTGGCACTGAAGCTTTCTTT,CASSQDFGGFVGTEAFF
-,TRBV6-5,TRBJ1-4,few,TGTGCCAGCAGCCCCGGGGGAGTTAATGAAAAACTGTTTTTT,CASSPGGVNEKLFF
-,TRBV20-1,TRBJ1-1,few,TGCAGTGCTATCCCGTCCCCCGAGGGCACTGAAGCTTTCTTT,CSAIPSPEGTEAFF
-,TRBV4-1,TRBJ1-6,-,TGCGCCAGCAGCCAAGAGGGGCGTGAACGTAATTCACCCCTCCACTTT,CASSQEGRERNSPLHF
-,TRBV9,TRBJ2-2,-,TGTGCCAGCAGAGGGGACACCAACACCGGGGAGCTGTTTTTT,CASRGDTNTGELFF
-,TRBV7-9,TRBJ2-2,few,TGTGCCAGCAGTTCTACCGGGACCCAGGCTAGGGCCGGGGAGCTGTTTTTT,CASSSTGTQARAGELFF
TRBD1,TRBV19,TRBJ1-5,-,TGTGCCAGTACCCCAACAGGGGGCGGCAATCAGCCCCAGCATTTT,CASTPTGGGNQPQHF
-,TRBV12-3/TRBV12-4,TRBJ2-1,many,TGTGCCAGCAGTTTAGCAGGGGATGAGCAGTTCTTC,CASSLAGDEQFF
TRBD2,TRBV4-1,TRBJ2-3,many,TGCGCCAGCAGCTCCGGGACTAGTCCCGCAGATACGCAGTATTTT,CASSSGTSPADTQYF
-,TRBV7-9,TRBJ1-1,few,TGTGCCAGCAGCGGCATGGAACAGATGAACACTGAAGCTTTCTTT,CASSGMEQMNTEAFF
-,TRBV29-1,TRBJ2-5,few,TGCAGCGTTGAAGGGGACCAAGAGACCCAGTACTTC,CSVEGDQETQYF
TRBD1,TRBV4-1,TRBJ2-1,few,TGCGCCAGCAGCCCACTCGGGACAGGGGAAGGCAATGAGCAGTTCTTC,CASSPLGTGEGNEQFF
-,TRBV27,TRBJ1-5,-,TGTGCCAGCAGTTTAGCAGGGCATCAGCCCCAGCATTTT,CASSLAGHQPQHF
-,TRBV7-6,TRBJ1-2,-,TGTGCCAGCAGCTTAGAGGGATTATATGGCTACACCTTC,CASSLEGLYGYTF
TRBD1,TRBV12-3/TRBV12-4,TRBJ2-7,-,TGTGCCAGCAGCCTCTCCGGGACAGGCTACGAGCAGTACTTC,CASSLSGTGYEQYF
-,TRBV5-1,TRBJ2-3,-,TGCGCCAGCAGCTTGTCAAATACGCAGTATTTT,CASSLSNTQYF
TRBD1,TRBV12-3/TRBV12-4,TRBJ1-2,-,TGTGCCAGCAGTTCAAGGACAGGGTGGAACTATGGCTACACCTTC,CASSSRTGWNYGYTF
-,TRBV27,TRBJ2-1,few,TGTGCCAGCAGACGGTCCAATGAGCAGTTCTTC,CASRRSNEQFF
-,TRBV5-1,TRBJ1-6,few,TGCGCCAGCAGAAGGGAATATAATTCACCCCTCCACTTT,CASRREYNSPLHF